The text below deals with one TCR beta chain. What it binds is unknown. These data originate in a study of brain T cells in children with intractable seizures. TCRdb's copy holds only in-frame clones and misses some; the assay was immunoSEQ multiplex PCR. The data show 4,500 to 5,500 clones, roughly nine tenths seen once. Sequencing was limited to surgery cases with top T cell transcript signatures in brain tissue. Patients received at least one anti-epileptic drug before surgery. V lost 4 bases and J lost 2; bases outside the gene matches: 11. The germline gives CDR1 MNHEY, CDR2 SMNVEV (reference sequence). This CDR3 spans 18 amino acids. Overall study results and limits: Only CDR3 sequence similarity suggested viral specificity, without known HCMV serostatus. Among the top 50 brain clones were public and private clonotypes. Clones missing pre-surgery may reflect undersampling of that blood sample.

This sequence joins TRBV27 and TRBJ2-2, with TRBD1 matching 9 bases. This clonotype originated in a boy under two years old with focal cortical dysplasia and intractable seizures. Sequencing used resected brain tissue, obtained at surgery. As DNA, the CDR3 is TGTGCCAGCAGTTCCCGGACAGGGGCCCCACTCAACACCGGGGAGCTGTTTTTT. This translates into CASSSRTGAPLNTGELFF.